The T cell receptor (beta chain) under discussion was sequenced for a study of Ad26.COV2.S vaccination and SARS-CoV-2 variants. On this clone: This sample includes further DNA sequences coding for the same CDR3.

Clones were read by immunoSEQ multiplex PCR, and TCRdb kept only the in-frame ones, dropping some. This sample carries over 130,000 clones, about nine tenths of them seen once, and the ten largest clones take around 5.1%. Germline V gene sequence: CDR1 SEHNR, CDR2 FQNEAQ (reference sequence). J gave up 5 bases and V 1 base, and 3 bases lay outside the gene matches. This CDR3 spans 14 amino acids. The TCR comes from a human donor who had recovered from COVID-19. The V and J genes are TRBV7-9 and TRBJ1-1; 8 bases align to TRBD1. The material was peripheral blood, obtained after recovery from COVID-19. The CDR3 is CASSLGTGSTEAFF. The CDR3 coding sequence is TGTGCCAGCAGCTTAGGGACAGGGTCTACTGAAGCTTTCTTT. The full variable domain, its missing parts supplied by reference TRBV7-9 and TRBJ1-1, is DTGVSQNPRHKITKRGQNVTFRCDPISEHNRLYWYRQTLGQGPEFLTYFQNEAQLEKSRLLSDRFSAERPKGSFSTLEIQRTEQGDSAMYLCASSLGTGSTEAFFGQGTRLTVV.